This T cell receptor beta chain was sequenced in a study of shared clonotypes between healthy human individuals. Worth noting for this clone: What it binds is unknown.

Trimming took 5 bases from V and 4 from J, leaving 11 bases between them. The CDR3 runs to 13 residues. CDR1 LNHDA and CDR2 SQIVND come from the germline V gene (reference sequence). Using immunoSEQ multiplex PCR, the repertoire was profiled, and TCRdb retains in-frame clones only, with some absent. The table shows roughly 500,000 clones, with about 96% occurring only once. Partitioning of CD4+ cells yielded a CD45RA+ naive subset and a CD45RA-negative memory subset. The study's findings and limits: Generally, estimated richness proved larger in naive subsets than it did in memory subsets. Sample collection involved blood only; tissue repertoires are likely different.

This TCR came from a woman aged 30 to 39 in good health. Material: naive CD4+ T cells sorted from blood. Subset here: CD45RA+ positively selected. V usage is TRBV19 and J usage is TRBJ1-2, with a tentative D call TRBD1 (6 bases). The CDR3 region has the DNA TGTGCCAGTAGTCGTCGGGACACCTATGGCTACACCTTC. It encodes CASSRRDTYGYTF.